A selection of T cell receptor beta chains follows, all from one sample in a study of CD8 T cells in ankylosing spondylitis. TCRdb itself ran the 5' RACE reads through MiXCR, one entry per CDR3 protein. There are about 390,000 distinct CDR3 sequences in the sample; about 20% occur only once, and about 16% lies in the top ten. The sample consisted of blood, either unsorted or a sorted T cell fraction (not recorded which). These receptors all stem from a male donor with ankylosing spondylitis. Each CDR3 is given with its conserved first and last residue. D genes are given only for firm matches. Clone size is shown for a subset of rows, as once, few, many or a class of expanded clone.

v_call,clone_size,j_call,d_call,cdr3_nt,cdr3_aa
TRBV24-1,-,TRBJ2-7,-,TGTGCCACCAGTGATGTCCGTACAGGGGGGGGCTACGAGCAGTACTTC,CATSDVRTGGGYEQYF
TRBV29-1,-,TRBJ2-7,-,TGCAGCGTTGTCCAGGGAGACCACGAGCAGTACTTC,CSVVQGDHEQYF
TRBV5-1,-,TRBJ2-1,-,TGCGCCAGCAGCTTGACAGGGTTGGACAATGAGCAGTTCTTC,CASSLTGLDNEQFF
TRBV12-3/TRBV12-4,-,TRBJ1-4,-,TGTGCCAGCGGCTCGACAGTCCCTAATGAAAAACTGTTTTTT,CASGSTVPNEKLFF
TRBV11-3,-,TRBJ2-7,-,TGTGCCAGCAGCTTAGGATATCAGTACGAGCAGTACTTC,CASSLGYQYEQYF
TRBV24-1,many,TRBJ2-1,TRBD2,TGTGCCACCAGTGAGCCTACGGGACTAGCTAACAATGAGCAGTTCTTC,CATSEPTGLANNEQFF
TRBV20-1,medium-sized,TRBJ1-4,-,TGCAGTGCCACCCGGGCGAGAAATGAAAAACTGTTTTTT,CSATRARNEKLFF
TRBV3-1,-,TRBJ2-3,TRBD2,TGTGCCAGCAGCAAAAGCGGGAGTCCTACAGATACGCAGTATTTT,CASSKSGSPTDTQYF
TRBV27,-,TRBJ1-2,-,TGTGCCAGCAGTCCCCAGGCCACTAACTATGGCTACACCTTC,CASSPQATNYGYTF
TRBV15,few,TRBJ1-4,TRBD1,TGTGCCACCAGCCGCCCGGGACAGATCTTTGAAAAACTGTTTTTT,CATSRPGQIFEKLFF
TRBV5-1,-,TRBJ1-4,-,TGCGCCAGCAGGGGCACCGCTAATGAAAAACTGTTTTTT,CASRGTANEKLFF
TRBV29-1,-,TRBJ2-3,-,TGCAGCGTTGAGAGTGGCCAGGGGTTCACAGATACGCAGTATTTT,CSVESGQGFTDTQYF
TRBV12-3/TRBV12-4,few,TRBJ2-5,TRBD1,TGTGCCAGCAGTTTTGGGGACAGGGGCGGAGAGACCCAGTACTTC,CASSFGDRGGETQYF
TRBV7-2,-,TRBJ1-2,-,TGTGCCAGCAGCTCGAGGACCGGCTACACCTTC,CASSSRTGYTF
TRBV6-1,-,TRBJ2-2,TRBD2,TGTGCCAGCAGATGGGGGGGACTAGCGGGAAACACCGGGGAGCTGTTTTTT,CASRWGGLAGNTGELFF
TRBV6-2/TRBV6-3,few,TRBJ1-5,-,TGTGCCAGCAGTTTGGGGCATTGGAGGCCCCAGCATTTT,CASSLGHWRPQHF
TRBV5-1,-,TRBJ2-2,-,TGCGCCAGCAGCTTTAGGTTGACTTTAAACACCGGGGAGCTGTTTTTT,CASSFRLTLNTGELFF
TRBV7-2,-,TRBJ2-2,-,TGTGCCAGCAACCGCGCTGCGGGCACCGGGGAGCTGTTTTTT,CASNRAAGTGELFF
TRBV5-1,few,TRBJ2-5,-,TGCGCCAGCAAGCCTAGCGCGGAGACCCAGTACTTC,CASKPSAETQYF
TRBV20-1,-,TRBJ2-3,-,TGCAGTGCTAGAGATCTGGACAGCGTATTCGGTTCGCAGTATTTT,CSARDLDSVFGSQYF
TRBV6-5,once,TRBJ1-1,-,TGTGCCAGCAGTTACTCGCGGGGCCGGAGCACTGAAGCTTTCTTT,CASSYSRGRSTEAFF
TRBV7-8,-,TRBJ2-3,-,TGTGCCAGCAAACAGGGAAGGGGAGCCGATACGCAGTATTTT,CASKQGRGADTQYF
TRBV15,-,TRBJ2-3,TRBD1,TGTGCCACCAGCAGATTCTCCGACAGGGGAACAGATACGCAGTATTTT,CATSRFSDRGTDTQYF
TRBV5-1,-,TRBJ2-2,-,TGCGCCAGCAGCTTGCAGATCCCCACCGGGGAGCTGTTTTTT,CASSLQIPTGELFF
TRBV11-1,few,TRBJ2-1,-,TGTGCCAGCAGCTCAACCTCGGGCCCCCAGTTCGAGTTCTCCTACAATGAGCAGTTCTTC,CASSSTSGPQFEFSYNEQFF
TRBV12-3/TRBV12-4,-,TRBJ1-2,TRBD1,TGTGCCAGCACTCCCCTAGGGGGCATCGGCTATGGCTACACCTTC,CASTPLGGIGYGYTF